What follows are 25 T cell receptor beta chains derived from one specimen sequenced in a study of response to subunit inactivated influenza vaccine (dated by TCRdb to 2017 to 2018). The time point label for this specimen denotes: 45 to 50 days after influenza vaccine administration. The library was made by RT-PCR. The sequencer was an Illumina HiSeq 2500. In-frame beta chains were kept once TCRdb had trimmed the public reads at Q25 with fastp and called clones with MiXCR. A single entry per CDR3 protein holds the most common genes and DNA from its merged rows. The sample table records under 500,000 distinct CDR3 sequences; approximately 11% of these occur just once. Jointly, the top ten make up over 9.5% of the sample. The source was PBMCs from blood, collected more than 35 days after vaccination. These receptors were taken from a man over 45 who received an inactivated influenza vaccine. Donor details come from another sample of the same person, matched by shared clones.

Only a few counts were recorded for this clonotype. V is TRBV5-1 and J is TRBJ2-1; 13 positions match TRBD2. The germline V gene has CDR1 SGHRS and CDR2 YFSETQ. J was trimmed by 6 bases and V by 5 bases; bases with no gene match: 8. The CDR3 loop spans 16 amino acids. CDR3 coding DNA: TGCGCCAGCAGGCGGACCGGGACTAGCGGGGCCAATGAGCAGTTCTTC. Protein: CASRRTGTSGANEQFF.

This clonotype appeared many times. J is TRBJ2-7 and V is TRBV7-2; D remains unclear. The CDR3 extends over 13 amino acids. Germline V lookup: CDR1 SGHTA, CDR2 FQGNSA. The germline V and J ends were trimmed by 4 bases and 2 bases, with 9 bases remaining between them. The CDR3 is CASSSPSAYEQYF. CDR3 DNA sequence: TGTGCCAGCAGCTCCCCGAGCGCCTACGAGCAGTACTTC.

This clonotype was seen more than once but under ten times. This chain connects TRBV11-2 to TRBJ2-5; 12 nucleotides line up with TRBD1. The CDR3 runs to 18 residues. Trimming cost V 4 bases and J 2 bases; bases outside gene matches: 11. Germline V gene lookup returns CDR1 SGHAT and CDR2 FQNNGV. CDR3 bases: TGTGCCAGCAGCTCGCCGGGACAGGGGGCAGGCTTGCAAGAGACCCAGTACTTC. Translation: CASSSPGQGAGLQETQYF.

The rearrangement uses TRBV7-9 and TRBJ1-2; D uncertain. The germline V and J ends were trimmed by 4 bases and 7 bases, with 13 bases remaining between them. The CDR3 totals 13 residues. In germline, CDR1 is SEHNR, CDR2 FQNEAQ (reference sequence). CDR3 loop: CASSSSNLFGYTF. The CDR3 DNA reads TGTGCCAGCAGCTCCTCCAATCTTTTTGGCTACACCTTC. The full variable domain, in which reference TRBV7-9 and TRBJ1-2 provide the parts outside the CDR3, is DTGVSQNPRHKITKRGQNVTFRCDPISEHNRLYWYRQTLGQGPEFLTYFQNEAQLEKSRLLSDRFSAERPKGSFSTLEIQRTEQGDSAMYLCASSSSNLFGYTFGSGTRLTVV.

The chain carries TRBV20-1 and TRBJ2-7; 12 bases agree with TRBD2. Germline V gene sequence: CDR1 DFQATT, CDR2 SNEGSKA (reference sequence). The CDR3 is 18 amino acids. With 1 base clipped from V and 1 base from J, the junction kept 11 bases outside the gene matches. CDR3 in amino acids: CSARARTSGNDRSYEQYF. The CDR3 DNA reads TGCAGTGCTAGAGCTCGGACTAGCGGGAACGACCGTTCCTACGAGCAGTACTTC.

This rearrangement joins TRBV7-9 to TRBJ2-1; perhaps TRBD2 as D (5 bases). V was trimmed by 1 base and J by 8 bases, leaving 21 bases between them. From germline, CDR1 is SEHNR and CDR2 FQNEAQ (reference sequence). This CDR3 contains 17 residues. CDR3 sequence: CASSLVVTGFQRDEQFF. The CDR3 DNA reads TGTGCCAGCAGCTTAGTCGTAACGGGGTTCCAAAGGGATGAGCAGTTCTTC.

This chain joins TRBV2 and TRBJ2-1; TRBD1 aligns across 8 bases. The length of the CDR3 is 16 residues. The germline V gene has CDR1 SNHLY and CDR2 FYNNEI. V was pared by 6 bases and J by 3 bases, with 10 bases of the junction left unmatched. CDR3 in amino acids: CASRISTGVGYNEQFF. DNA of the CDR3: TGTGCCAGCAGAATATCGACAGGGGTCGGCTACAATGAGCAGTTCTTC.

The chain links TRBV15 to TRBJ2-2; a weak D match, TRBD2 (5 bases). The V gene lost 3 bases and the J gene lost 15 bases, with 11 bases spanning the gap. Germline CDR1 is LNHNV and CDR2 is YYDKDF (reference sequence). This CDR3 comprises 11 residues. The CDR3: CATSRAIGVFF. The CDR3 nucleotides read TGTGCCACCAGCAGGGCGATCGGGGTGTTTTTT. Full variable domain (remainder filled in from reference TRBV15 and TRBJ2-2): DAMVIQNPRYQVTQFGKPVTLSCSQTLNHNVMYWYQQKSSQAPKLLFHYYDKDFNNEADTPDNFQSRRPNTSFCFLDIRSPGLGDTAMYLCATSRAIGVFFGEGSRLTVL.

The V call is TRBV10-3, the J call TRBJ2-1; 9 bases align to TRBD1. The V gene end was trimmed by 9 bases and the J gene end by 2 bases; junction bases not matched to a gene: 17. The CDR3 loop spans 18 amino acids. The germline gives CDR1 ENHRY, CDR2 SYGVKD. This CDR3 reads CAIPYPGTGTLPYNEQFF. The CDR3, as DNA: TGTGCCATTCCCTATCCCGGGACAGGGACTCTTCCCTACAATGAGCAGTTCTTC.

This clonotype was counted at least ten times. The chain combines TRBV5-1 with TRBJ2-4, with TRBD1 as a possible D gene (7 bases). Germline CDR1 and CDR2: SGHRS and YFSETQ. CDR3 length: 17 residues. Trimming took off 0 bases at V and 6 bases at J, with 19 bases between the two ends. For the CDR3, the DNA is TGCGCCAGCAGCTTGGTGTTCAGGGGGGAGAGTACAAACATTCAGTACTTC. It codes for CASSLVFRGESTNIQYF. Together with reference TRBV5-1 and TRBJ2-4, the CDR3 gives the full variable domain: KAGVTQTPRYLIKTRGQQVTLSCSPISGHRSVSWYQQTPGQGLQFLFEYFSETQRNKGNFPGRFSGRQFSNSRSEMNVSTLELGDSALYLCASSLVFRGESTNIQYFGAGTRLSVL.

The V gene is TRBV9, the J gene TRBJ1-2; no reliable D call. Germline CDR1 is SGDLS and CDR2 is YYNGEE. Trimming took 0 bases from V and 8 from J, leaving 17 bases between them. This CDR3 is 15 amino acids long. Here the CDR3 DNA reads TGTGCCAGCAGCGTAGCTGGGATATCGACGGAAGGCTACACCTTC. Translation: CASSVAGISTEGYTF. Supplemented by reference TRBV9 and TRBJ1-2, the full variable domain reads DSGVTQTPKHLITATGQRVTLRCSPRSGDLSVYWYQQSLDQGLQFLIQYYNGEERAKGNILERFSAQQFPDLHSELNLSSLELGDSALYFCASSVAGISTEGYTFGSGTRLTVV.

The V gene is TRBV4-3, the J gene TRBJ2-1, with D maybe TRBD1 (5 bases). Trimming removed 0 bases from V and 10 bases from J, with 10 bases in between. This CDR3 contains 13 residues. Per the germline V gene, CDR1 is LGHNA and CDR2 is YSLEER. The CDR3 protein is CASSQDLYREQFF. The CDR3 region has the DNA TGCGCCAGCAGCCAAGATCTTTACAGGGAGCAGTTCTTC.

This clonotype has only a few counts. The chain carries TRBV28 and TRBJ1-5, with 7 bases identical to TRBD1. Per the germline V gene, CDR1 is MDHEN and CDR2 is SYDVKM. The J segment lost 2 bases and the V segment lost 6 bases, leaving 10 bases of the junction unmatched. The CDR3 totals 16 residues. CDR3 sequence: CASSSDRRVGNQPQHF. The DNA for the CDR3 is TGTGCCAGCAGCTCGGACAGGAGGGTAGGCAATCAGCCCCAGCATTTT.

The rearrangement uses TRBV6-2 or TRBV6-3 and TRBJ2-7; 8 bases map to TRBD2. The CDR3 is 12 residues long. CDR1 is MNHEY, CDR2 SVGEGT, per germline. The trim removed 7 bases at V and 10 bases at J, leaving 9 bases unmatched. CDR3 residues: CASNPAGERQYF. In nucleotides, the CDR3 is TGTGCCAGCAACCCAGCGGGAGAAAGACAGTACTTC.

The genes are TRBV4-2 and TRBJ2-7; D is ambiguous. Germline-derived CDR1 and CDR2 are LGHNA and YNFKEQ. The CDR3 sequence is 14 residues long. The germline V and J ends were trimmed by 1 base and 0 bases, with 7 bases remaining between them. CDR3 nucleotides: TGTGCCAGCAGCCAAGTGGGCGACTCCTACGAGCAGTACTTC. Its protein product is CASSQVGDSYEQYF.

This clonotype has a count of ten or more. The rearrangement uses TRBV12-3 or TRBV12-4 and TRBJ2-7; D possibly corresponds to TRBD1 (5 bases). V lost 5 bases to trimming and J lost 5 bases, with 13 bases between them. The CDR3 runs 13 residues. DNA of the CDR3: TGTGCCAGCAGTCGCCAGGGTTTCCACGAGCAGTACTTC. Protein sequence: CASSRQGFHEQYF.

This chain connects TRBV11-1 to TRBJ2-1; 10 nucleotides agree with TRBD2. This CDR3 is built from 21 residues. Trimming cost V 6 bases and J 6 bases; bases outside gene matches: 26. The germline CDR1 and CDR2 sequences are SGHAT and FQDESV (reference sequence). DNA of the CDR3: TGTGCCAGCAGGTCCCCCAGGGGGAGCTTACCTAGCGGGAGCGTTCGCAATGAGCAGTTCTTC. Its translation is CASRSPRGSLPSGSVRNEQFF.

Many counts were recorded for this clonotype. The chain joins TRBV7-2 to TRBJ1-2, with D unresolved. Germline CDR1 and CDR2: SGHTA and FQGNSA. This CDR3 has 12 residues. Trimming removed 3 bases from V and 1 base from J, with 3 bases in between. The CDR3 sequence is CASSFDNYGYTF. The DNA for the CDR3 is TGTGCCAGCAGCTTCGATAACTATGGCTACACCTTC.

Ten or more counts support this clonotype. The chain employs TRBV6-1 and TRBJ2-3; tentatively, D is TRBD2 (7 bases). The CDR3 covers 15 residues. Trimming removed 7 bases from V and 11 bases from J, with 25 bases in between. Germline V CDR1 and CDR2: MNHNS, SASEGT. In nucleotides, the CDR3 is TGTGCCAGCACCATTACAGGGAGGGGAGGTGGGGAGCAGTATTTT. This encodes CASTITGRGGGEQYF.

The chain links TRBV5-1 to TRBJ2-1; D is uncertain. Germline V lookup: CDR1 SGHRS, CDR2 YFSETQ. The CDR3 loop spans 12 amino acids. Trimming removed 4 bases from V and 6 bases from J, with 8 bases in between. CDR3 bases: TGCGCCAGCAGCACCCCTAGCAATGAGCAGTTCTTC. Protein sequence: CASSTPSNEQFF.

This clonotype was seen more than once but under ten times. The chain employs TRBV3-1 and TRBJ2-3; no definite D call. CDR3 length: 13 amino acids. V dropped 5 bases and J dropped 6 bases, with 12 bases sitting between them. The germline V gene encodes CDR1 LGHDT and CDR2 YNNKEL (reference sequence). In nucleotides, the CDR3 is TGTGCCAGCAGCATCCTACCGCGGGATACGCAGTATTTT. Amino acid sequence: CASSILPRDTQYF.

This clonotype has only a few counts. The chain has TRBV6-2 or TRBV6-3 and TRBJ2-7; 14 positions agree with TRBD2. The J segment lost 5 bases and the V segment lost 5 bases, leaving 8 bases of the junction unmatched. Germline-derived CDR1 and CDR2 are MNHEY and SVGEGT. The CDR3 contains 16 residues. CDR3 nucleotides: TGTGCCAGCAGTCTCGCCGGGACTAGCGGGAGCCACGAGCAGTACTTC. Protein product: CASSLAGTSGSHEQYF.

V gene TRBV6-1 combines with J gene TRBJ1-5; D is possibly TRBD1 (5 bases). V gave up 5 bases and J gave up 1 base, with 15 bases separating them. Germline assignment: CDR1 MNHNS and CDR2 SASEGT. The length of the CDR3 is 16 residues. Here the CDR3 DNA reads TGTGCCAGCAGTCGAGGGGTGTTGGAAAGCAATCAGCCCCAGCATTTT. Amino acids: CASSRGVLESNQPQHF.

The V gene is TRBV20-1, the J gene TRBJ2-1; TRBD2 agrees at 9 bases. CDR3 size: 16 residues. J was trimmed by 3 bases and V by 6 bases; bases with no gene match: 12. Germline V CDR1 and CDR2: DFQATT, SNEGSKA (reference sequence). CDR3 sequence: CSAAPPLAGIYNEQFF. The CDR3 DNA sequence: TGCAGTGCAGCCCCTCCCCTAGCGGGAATCTACAATGAGCAGTTCTTC.

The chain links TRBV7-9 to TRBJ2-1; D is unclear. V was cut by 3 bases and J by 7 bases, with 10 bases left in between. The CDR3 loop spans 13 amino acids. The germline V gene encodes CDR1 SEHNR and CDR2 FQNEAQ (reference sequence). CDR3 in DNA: TGTGCCAGCAGCTTCCTTGACCCTAATGAGCAGTTCTTC. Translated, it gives CASSFLDPNEQFF. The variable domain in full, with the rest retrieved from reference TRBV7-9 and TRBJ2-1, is DTGVSQNPRHKITKRGQNVTFRCDPISEHNRLYWYRQTLGQGPEFLTYFQNEAQLEKSRLLSDRFSAERPKGSFSTLEIQRTEQGDSAMYLCASSFLDPNEQFFGPGTRLTVL.